The 31 T cell receptor beta chains below all came from one sample that was sequenced in a study of T cell responses to AZD1222 COVID-19 vaccine. Sequencing was performed with immunoSEQ multiplex PCR; in TCRdb, only in-frame clones are kept and a portion is missing. The data show fewer than 120,000 clones, 88% seen once. Sequenced material: peripheral blood, taken on day 0 of AZD1222 vaccination. These receptors all come from an adult in good health.

This chain's CDR3 is CASRLPEQGYTGELFF. The DNA for the CDR3 is TGTGCCAGCAGGTTACCGGAACAGGGGTACACCGGGGAGCTGTTTTTT. The chain joins TRBV2 to TRBJ2-2, with TRBD1 identical over 7 bases. The ends lost 6 bases at V and 3 bases at J; junction bases unmatched: 10. This CDR3 region has 16 residues. Germline CDR1 and CDR2: SNHLY and FYNNEI.

V usage is TRBV7-2 and J usage is TRBJ2-4; D is unclear. Trimming pared 4 bases from V and 8 bases from J, leaving 6 bases between. From germline, CDR1 is SGHTA and CDR2 FQGNSA. The CDR3 contains 11 residues. CDR3: CASSSTYIQYF. As DNA, the CDR3 is TGTGCCAGCAGCTCGACCTACATTCAGTACTTC. The entire variable domain, with the rest obtained from reference TRBV7-2 and TRBJ2-4, is as follows: GAGVSQSPSNKVTEKGKDVELRCDPISGHTALYWYRQSLGQGLEFLIYFQGNSAPDKSGLPSDRFSAERTGGSVSTLTIQRTQQEDSAVYLCASSSTYIQYFGAGTRLSVL.

The rearrangement joins TRBV2 to TRBJ2-1, with 10 positions matching TRBD2. Losses at the gene ends were 1 base for V and 4 bases for J; bases not matched to a gene: 1. Germline lookup yields CDR1 SNHLY and CDR2 FYNNEI. The CDR3 is 15 amino acids. DNA of the CDR3: TGTGCCAGCAGTGAAGTAGCGGGAGGATACAATGAGCAGTTCTTC. Its protein is CASSEVAGGYNEQFF.

This clone showed up just once. The genes are TRBV5-1 and TRBJ2-7; perhaps TRBD2 as D (5 bases). This CDR3 region has 13 residues. In germline, CDR1 is SGHRS, CDR2 YFSETQ. The V end lost 4 bases, the J end lost 6 bases, and 14 bases lay between the germline ends. The CDR3 loop is CASSTRDGFEQYF. CDR3 nucleotides: TGCGCCAGCAGCACCCGGGATGGGTTCGAGCAGTACTTC.

This clone was seen only a few times. J is TRBJ2-7 and V is TRBV6-5, with D tentatively TRBD1 (5 bases). Germline V CDR1 and CDR2: MNHEY, SVGAGI. Trimming removed 4 bases at V and 1 base at J, with 14 bases between. The CDR3 totals 15 residues. The CDR3 DNA reads as TGTGCCAGCAGTTTGATGGACACCGATTCCTACGAGCAGTACTTC. Its translation is CASSLMDTDSYEQYF.

V and J are TRBV3-1 (or the pseudogene TRBV3-2) and TRBJ2-7; the match to TRBD1 covers 7 bases. Germline lookup yields CDR1 LGHDT and CDR2 YNNKEL (reference sequence). The CDR3 consists of 14 residues. V lost 4 bases and J lost 0; bases outside the gene matches: 3. The CDR3 spells CASSPGTASYEQYF. The CDR3 DNA follows: TGTGCCAGCAGCCCAGGGACAGCCTCCTACGAGCAGTACTTC.

The chain recombines TRBV10-3 with TRBJ2-7, with TRBD1 identical over 8 bases. Germline assignment: CDR1 ENHRY and CDR2 SYGVKD. The CDR3 is made up of 14 amino acids. The J segment lost 3 bases and the V segment lost 1 base, leaving 2 bases of the junction unmatched. CDR3 nucleotides: TGTGCCATCAGTGAGTGGGGACAGGACTACGAGCAGTACTTC. As protein: CAISEWGQDYEQYF.

V and J are TRBV7-2 and TRBJ2-7; 8 nucleotides agree with TRBD1. This CDR3 is 12 amino acids long. With V trimmed by 6 bases and J by 6 bases, 4 bases remained unmatched. The germline gives CDR1 SGHTA, CDR2 FQGNSA. CDR3 in DNA: TGTGCCAGCAGTCGTACAGGGGGCGAGCAGTACTTC. As protein: CASSRTGGEQYF.

This clone was observed a handful of times. The rearrangement links TRBV7-9 to TRBJ1-3, with D hard to call. The CDR3 runs to 16 residues. V lost 7 bases and J lost 2, with 18 bases in between. Germline V gene lookup returns CDR1 SEHNR and CDR2 FQNEAQ (reference sequence). The CDR3 DNA reads as TGTGCCAGCACCTTGGGAGCCCCGCTCCCTGGAAACACCATATATTTT. Translated: CASTLGAPLPGNTIYF.

This clone appeared once. The chain uses TRBV5-1 and TRBJ1-1, with TRBD1 identical over 7 bases. Germline values: CDR1 SGHRS, CDR2 YFSETQ. Trimming took 4 bases from V and 0 from J; bases not matched to a gene: 9. The CDR3 is 16 amino acids. The CDR3 spells CASSQQGGVMNTEAFF. The CDR3 coding sequence is TGCGCCAGCAGCCAACAAGGGGGCGTCATGAACACTGAAGCTTTCTTT.

The chain uses TRBV6-5 and TRBJ1-1; 7 nucleotides line up with TRBD1. J was trimmed by 4 bases and V by 6 bases; bases with no gene match: 5. CDR1 is MNHEY and CDR2 is SVGAGI in the germline V gene. The CDR3 extends over 13 amino acids. This chain's CDR3 is CASRSTGTTEAFF. CDR3 in DNA: TGTGCCAGCAGGTCGACAGGGACCACTGAAGCTTTCTTT.

The chain carries TRBV14 and TRBJ1-4; no definite D call. Germline CDR1 is SGHDN and CDR2 is FVKESK. V lost 1 base and J 4 bases, leaving 13 bases between the germline ends. This CDR3 region has 16 residues. For the CDR3, the DNA is TGTGCCAGCAGCCAAGCTGATGACACCTTTAATGAAAAACTGTTTTTT. It is translated as CASSQADDTFNEKLFF.

This rearrangement joins TRBV27 to TRBJ2-7; unclear D gene. Between the trimmed V and J ends, which lost 3 bases and 2 bases, there was a span of 8 bases. The germline gives CDR1 MNHEY, CDR2 SMNVEV (reference sequence). The CDR3 length is 13 residues. As DNA, the CDR3 is TGTGCCAGCAGTTTGGGCAATACCTACGAGCAGTACTTC. This translates into CASSLGNTYEQYF.

CDR3 in amino acids: CTSSHGGQRDTQYF. The CDR3 nucleotides are TGCACCAGCAGCCATGGAGGGCAAAGGGATACGCAGTATTTT. The V call is TRBV1, the J call TRBJ2-3; TRBD2 was called by the table and not checked on the DNA. TRBV1 is recorded as a pseudogene. The CDR3 is 14 amino acids.

This clone was counted only a few times. The chain uses TRBV12-3 or TRBV12-4 and TRBJ1-5, with D uncertain. The CDR3 contains 12 residues. V was cut by 5 bases and J by 7 bases, with 9 bases left in between. DNA for the CDR3: TGTGCCAGCAGTGCAGACATACAGCCCCAGCATTTT. The encoded protein is CASSADIQPQHF.

The chain combines TRBV11-2 with TRBJ2-7, with unresolved D. CDR3 length: 12 residues. The germline CDR1 and CDR2 sequences are SGHAT and FQNNGV. Trimming took off 5 bases at V and 3 bases at J, with 8 bases between the two ends. CDR3 sequence: CASSRGRYEQYF. The CDR3 DNA follows: TGTGCCAGCAGCCGTGGACGCTACGAGCAGTACTTC.

The chain combines TRBV11-2 with TRBJ2-7; D is undetermined. Looked up from germline, CDR1 is SGHAT and CDR2 is FQNNGV. Trimming pared 3 bases from V and 0 bases from J, leaving 15 bases between. This CDR3 region has 16 residues. The CDR3 region has the DNA TGTGCCAGCAGCTTCCCGGCAGATCGAATCTCCTACGAGCAGTACTTC. Its translation is CASSFPADRISYEQYF. The full variable domain, rest sourced from reference TRBV11-2 and TRBJ2-7, is EAGVAQSPRYKIIEKRQSVAFWCNPISGHATLYWYQQILGQGPKLLIQFQNNGVVDDSQLPKDRFSAERLKGVDSTLKIQPAKLEDSAVYLCASSFPADRISYEQYFGPGTRLTVT.

This chain joins TRBV28 and TRBJ2-2; D is ambiguous. The germline V gene encodes CDR1 MDHEN and CDR2 SYDVKM. Trimming left V 6 bases short and J 6 bases short, with 8 bases between. The CDR3 is 12 amino acids. CDR3 bases: TGTGCCAGCAGCTCGAATCCCGGGGAGCTGTTTTTT. Translation gives CASSSNPGELFF.

V is TRBV5-4 and J is TRBJ2-7, with D tentatively TRBD2 (5 bases). The CDR3 totals 15 residues. Trimming took off 0 bases at V and 6 bases at J, with 16 bases between the two ends. The germline V gene has CDR1 SGHNT and CDR2 YYREEE (reference sequence). CDR3 loop: CASSLGSRGPGEQYF. In DNA, the CDR3 is TGTGCCAGCAGCTTGGGGAGTCGGGGTCCGGGCGAGCAGTACTTC.

The J gene is TRBJ1-2, the V gene TRBV11-2; 8 nucleotides align to TRBD1. The V and J ends lost 5 bases and 7 bases, in that order; junction bases with no gene match: 9. This CDR3 is built from 14 residues. CDR1 and CDR2 from the germline V gene are SGHAT and FQNNGV. CDR3 nucleotides: TGTGCCAGCAGCCCCCGACAGGGGAATTCTGGCTACACCTTC. This translates into CASSPRQGNSGYTF.

The rearrangement links TRBV3-1 (or the pseudogene TRBV3-2) to TRBJ2-7; D ambiguous. The CDR3 consists of 14 residues. With 4 bases removed from V and 6 bases from J, the gap between germline ends came to 16 bases. CDR1 is LGHDT and CDR2 is YNNKEL in the germline V gene (reference sequence). The chain's CDR3 is CASSLNLGYTEQYF. CDR3 bases: TGTGCCAGCAGCCTCAACCTGGGGTACACCGAGCAGTACTTC.

V usage is TRBV28 and J usage is TRBJ1-1; perhaps TRBD1 as D (6 bases). The CDR3 runs to 14 residues. CDR1 is MDHEN, CDR2 SYDVKM, per germline. Trimming shortened V by 7 bases and J by 4 bases, and 16 bases separated the two germline ends. This CDR3 reads CASTPGGAGTEAFF. The CDR3 DNA sequence: TGTGCCAGCACCCCCGGGGGGGCTGGCACTGAAGCTTTCTTT.

V and J are TRBV6-1 and TRBJ2-7; D is unclear. CDR3 size: 12 residues. Germline V gene sequence: CDR1 MNHNS, CDR2 SASEGT. The V end was cut by 2 bases, the J end by 3 bases, with 5 bases between. CDR3 coding DNA: TGTGCCAGCAGTGAACCGCGCTACGAGCAGTACTTC. Translation gives CASSEPRYEQYF.

The genes are TRBV5-4 and TRBJ2-1; 8 nucleotides match TRBD2. V shed 6 bases, J shed 1 base, and the junction held 6 bases outside the gene matches. Germline-derived CDR1 and CDR2 are SGHNT and YYREEE (reference sequence). This CDR3 comprises 15 residues. In nucleotides, the CDR3 is TGTGCCAGCAACTATATAGCGGGGTCCTACAATGAGCAGTTCTTC. Its translation: CASNYIAGSYNEQFF.

This chain joins TRBV6-5 and TRBJ1-2; 7 nucleotides align to TRBD1. Germline CDR1 MNHEY, CDR2 SVGAGI. The CDR3 spans 15 residues. The ends lost 6 bases at V and 4 bases at J; junction bases unmatched: 11. This chain's CDR3 is CASRRNRGESYGYTF. The DNA of the CDR3 is TGTGCCAGCAGACGGAACAGGGGCGAGAGCTATGGCTACACCTTC.

The sample holds one count of this clone. V usage is TRBV28 and J usage is TRBJ1-5; 10 bases line up with TRBD1. V was pared by 3 bases and J by 2 bases, with 4 bases of the junction left unmatched. Germline V gives CDR1 MDHEN, CDR2 SYDVKM. This CDR3 comprises 16 residues. CDR3 amino acids: CASSLSGTGGNQPQHF. The CDR3 DNA reads as TGTGCCAGCAGTTTGTCCGGGACAGGGGGCAATCAGCCCCAGCATTTT.

The chain links TRBV27 to TRBJ2-7, with 11 positions matching TRBD1. Trimming at V came to 0 bases and at J to 6 bases, leaving 10 bases not matched to a gene. This CDR3 spans 17 amino acids. Germline CDR1 MNHEY, CDR2 SMNVEV (reference sequence). The CDR3 nucleotides read TGTGCCAGCAGTTTATCCGTATGGGACAGGGGGATTCGCGAGCAGTACTTC. Protein sequence: CASSLSVWDRGIREQYF.

The chain couples TRBV30 to TRBJ2-7; 8 positions match TRBD1. The CDR3 is made up of 14 amino acids. With 6 bases clipped from V and 0 bases from J, the junction kept 7 bases outside the gene matches. Per germline, CDR1 GTSNPN and CDR2 SVGIG (reference sequence). CDR3 protein: CACTGDRLSYEQYF. CDR3 sequence (DNA): TGTGCCTGCACCGGGGACAGGCTCTCCTACGAGCAGTACTTC.

V usage is TRBV9 and J usage is TRBJ2-1, with D possibly being TRBD1 (5 bases). Trimming removed 4 bases at V and 8 bases at J, with 19 bases between. The CDR3 is 15 residues long. Germline V CDR1 and CDR2: SGDLS, YYNGEE. The DNA of the CDR3 is TGTGCCAGCAGCCAAGACGCAGGGTTAGGGGATGAGCAGTTCTTC. As protein: CASSQDAGLGDEQFF.

V usage is TRBV7-2 and J usage is TRBJ2-1, with TRBD2 matching 7 bases. The CDR3 extends over 17 amino acids. Germline CDR1 is SGHTA and CDR2 is FQGNSA. Unmatched junction bases numbered 15, after V lost 5 bases and J lost 5 bases. The CDR3 region is CASSPSQLARGNNEQFF. For the CDR3, the DNA is TGTGCCAGCAGCCCGAGCCAACTAGCGAGAGGAAACAATGAGCAGTTCTTC.

J is TRBJ2-6 and V is TRBV19, with D unclear. The V end lost 1 base, the J end lost 0 bases, and 4 bases lay between the germline ends. The CDR3 sequence is 15 residues long. Germline V CDR1 and CDR2: LNHDA, SQIVND (reference sequence). The CDR3 sequence is CASSIGNSGANVLTF. CDR3 DNA: TGTGCCAGTAGTATAGGGAACTCTGGGGCCAACGTCCTGACTTTC.